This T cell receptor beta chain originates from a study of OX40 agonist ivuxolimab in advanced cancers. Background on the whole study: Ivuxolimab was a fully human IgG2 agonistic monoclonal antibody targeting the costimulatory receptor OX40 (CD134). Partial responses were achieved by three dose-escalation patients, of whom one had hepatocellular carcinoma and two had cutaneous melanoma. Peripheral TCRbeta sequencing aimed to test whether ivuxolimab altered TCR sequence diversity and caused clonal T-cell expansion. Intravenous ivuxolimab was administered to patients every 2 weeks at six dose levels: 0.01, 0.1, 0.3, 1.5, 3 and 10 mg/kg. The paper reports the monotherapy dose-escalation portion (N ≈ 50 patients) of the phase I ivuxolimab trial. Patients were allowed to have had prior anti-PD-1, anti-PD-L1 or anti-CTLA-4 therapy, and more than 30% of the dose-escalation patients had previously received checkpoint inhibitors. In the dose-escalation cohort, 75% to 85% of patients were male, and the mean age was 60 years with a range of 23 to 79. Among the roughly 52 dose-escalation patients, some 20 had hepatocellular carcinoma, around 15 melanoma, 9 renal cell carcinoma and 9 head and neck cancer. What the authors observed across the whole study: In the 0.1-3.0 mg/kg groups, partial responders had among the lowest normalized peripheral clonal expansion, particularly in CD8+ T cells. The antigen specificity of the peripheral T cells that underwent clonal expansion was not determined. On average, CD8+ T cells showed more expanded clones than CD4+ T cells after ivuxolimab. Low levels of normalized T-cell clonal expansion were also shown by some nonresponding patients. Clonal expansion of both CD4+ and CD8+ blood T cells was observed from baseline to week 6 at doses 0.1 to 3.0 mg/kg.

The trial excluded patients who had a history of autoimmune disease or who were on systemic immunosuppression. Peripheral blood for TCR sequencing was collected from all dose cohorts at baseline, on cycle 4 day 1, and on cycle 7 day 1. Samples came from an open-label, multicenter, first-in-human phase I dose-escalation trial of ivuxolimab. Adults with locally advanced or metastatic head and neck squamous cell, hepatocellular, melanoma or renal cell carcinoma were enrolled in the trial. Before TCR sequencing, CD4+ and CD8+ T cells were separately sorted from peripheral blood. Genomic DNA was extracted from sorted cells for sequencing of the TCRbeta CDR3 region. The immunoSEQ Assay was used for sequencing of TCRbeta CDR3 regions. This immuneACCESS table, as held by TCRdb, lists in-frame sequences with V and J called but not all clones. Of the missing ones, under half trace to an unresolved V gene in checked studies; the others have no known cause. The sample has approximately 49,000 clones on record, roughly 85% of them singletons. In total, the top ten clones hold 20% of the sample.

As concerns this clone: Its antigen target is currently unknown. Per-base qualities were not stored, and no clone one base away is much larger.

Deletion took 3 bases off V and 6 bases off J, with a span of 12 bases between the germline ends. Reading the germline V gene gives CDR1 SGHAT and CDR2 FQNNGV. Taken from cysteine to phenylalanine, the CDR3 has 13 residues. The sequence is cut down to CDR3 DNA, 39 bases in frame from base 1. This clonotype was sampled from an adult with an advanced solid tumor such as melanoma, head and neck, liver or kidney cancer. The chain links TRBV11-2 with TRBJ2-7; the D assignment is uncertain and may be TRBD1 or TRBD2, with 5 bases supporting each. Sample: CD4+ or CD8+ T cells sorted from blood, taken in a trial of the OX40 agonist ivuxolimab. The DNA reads TGTGCCAGCAGCTTCCGGGACGCCTTCGAGCAGTACTTC. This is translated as CASSFRDAFEQYF.